The 10 T cell receptor beta chains given below trace back to one sample, sequenced in a study of blood T cell repertoires in COVID-19. Using immunoSEQ multiplex PCR, the repertoire was profiled, and TCRdb retains in-frame clones only, with some absent. The repertoire includes approximately 170,000 clones, roughly 90% of them detected once, and roughly 19% sits in the top ten. Material for sequencing was peripheral blood. These receptors came from a man in his sixties with active or convalescent COVID-19.

This clone was counted once. The chain joins TRBV7-6 to TRBJ2-1; tentatively, D is TRBD2 (7 bases). The CDR3 length is 18 residues. Between the trimmed V and J ends, which lost 4 bases and 0 bases, there was a span of 19 bases. The germline V gene has CDR1 SGHVS and CDR2 FNYEAQ. CDR3 in amino acids: CASSYGGASGGSYNEQFF. The CDR3 nucleotides are TGTGCCAGCAGCTATGGGGGGGCTAGTGGAGGCTCCTACAATGAGCAGTTCTTC.

The genes are TRBV21-1 and TRBJ2-7; TRBD1, as called in the table, went unchecked against the DNA. TRBV21-1 is a pseudogene segment. CDR3 length equals 14 residues. The CDR3 is CASSKNRGLSEQYF. CDR3 bases: TGTGCCAGCAGCAAGAACAGGGGGTTAAGCGAGCAGTACTTC.

V gene TRBV28 combines with J gene TRBJ2-1; 14 nucleotides line up with TRBD2. The CDR3 sequence is 16 residues long. After removal of 1 base from V and 13 bases from J, the junction contained 9 bases not matched to a gene. Germline V CDR1 and CDR2: MDHEN, SYDVKM. The CDR3 DNA reads TGTGCCAGCAGTTTATCCGAGCGGACTAGCGGGAGGCTACAGTTCTTC. As protein: CASSLSERTSGRLQFF.

This chain uses TRBV18 with TRBJ1-6, with TRBD1 matching 9 bases. The V and J ends lost 1 base and 1 base, in that order; junction bases with no gene match: 2. There are 17 residues in the CDR3. Per germline, CDR1 KGHSH and CDR2 LQKENI. CDR3 sequence: CASSPLGQGSYNSPLHF. CDR3 nucleotides: TGTGCCAGCTCACCACTAGGACAGGGGTCCTATAATTCACCCCTCCACTTT. The complete variable domain, with remaining parts taken from reference TRBV18 and TRBJ1-6, reads NAGVMQNPRHLVRRRGQEARLRCSPMKGHSHVYWYRQLPEEGLKFMVYLQKENIIDESGMPKERFSAEFPKEGPSILRIQQVVRGDSAAYFCASSPLGQGSYNSPLHFGNGTRLTVT.

As for this clone: Additional DNA sequences in this sample encode the identical CDR3. The chain uses TRBV6-5 and TRBJ1-1; 8 bases match TRBD1. J lost 4 bases, V lost 4 bases, and 2 bases had no gene match. Germline V gene lookup returns CDR1 MNHEY and CDR2 SVGAGI. The CDR3 loop spans 13 amino acids. The CDR3 DNA sequence: TGTGCCAGCAGTTTAGACAGGGGCACTGAAGCTTTCTTT. Its protein product is CASSLDRGTEAFF.

The chain couples TRBV5-6 to TRBJ1-4; 11 nucleotides agree with TRBD1. Germline V gene data show CDR1 as SGHDT and CDR2 as YYEEEE. J gave up 8 bases and V 4 bases, and 4 bases lay outside the gene matches. The CDR3 consists of 14 residues. The CDR3 region is CASSGQGAGEKLFF. The CDR3 coding sequence is TGTGCCAGCAGCGGACAGGGGGCGGGCGAAAAACTGTTTTTT.

This clone was found a few times. The chain couples TRBV5-1 to TRBJ1-2; TRBD1 agrees at 12 bases. Looked up from germline, CDR1 is SGHRS and CDR2 is YFSETQ. This CDR3 has 14 amino acids. V lost 3 bases, J lost 7 bases, and 4 bases stayed unmatched. The CDR3 DNA reads TGCGCCAGCAGCTCGGGACAGGGGGCAGGTGGCTACACCTTC. Translated, it gives CASSSGQGAGGYTF.

This clone was found once. The rearrangement links TRBV15 to TRBJ2-2; 7 nucleotides agree with TRBD2. Germline V gene lookup returns CDR1 LNHNV and CDR2 YYDKDF (reference sequence). The CDR3 spans 14 residues. V lost 6 bases, J lost 5 bases, and 6 bases stayed unmatched. For the CDR3, the DNA is TGTGCCACCAGACGAGGCGGGGGAACCGGGGAGCTGTTTTTT. This encodes CATRRGGGTGELFF. Full variable domain (missing parts from reference TRBV15 and TRBJ2-2): DAMVIQNPRYQVTQFGKPVTLSCSQTLNHNVMYWYQQKSSQAPKLLFHYYDKDFNNEADTPDNFQSRRPNTSFCFLDIRSPGLGDTAMYLCATRRGGGTGELFFGEGSRLTVL.

The J gene is TRBJ2-6, the V gene TRBV13; D is uncertain. Germline CDR1 is PRHDT and CDR2 is FYEKMQ (reference sequence). The V end lost 7 bases, the J end lost 2 bases, and 12 bases lay between the germline ends. CDR3 size: 15 residues. CDR3 DNA sequence: TGTGCCAGCACCACTGCCTCGCCTGGGGCCAACGTCCTGACTTTC. This translates into CASTTASPGANVLTF. Full variable domain (rest looked up from reference TRBV13 and TRBJ2-6): AAGVIQSPRHLIKEKRETATLKCYPIPRHDTVYWYQQGPGQDPQFLISFYEKMQSDKGSIPDRFSAQQFSDYHSELNMSSLELGDSALYFCASTTASPGANVLTFGAGSRLTVL.

The chain recombines TRBV29-1 with TRBJ1-4, with 8 bases matching TRBD1. Germline lookup yields CDR1 SQVTM and CDR2 ANQGSEA. After removal of 6 bases from V and 4 bases from J, the junction contained 4 bases not matched to a gene. The CDR3 has 13 residues. The CDR3 loop reads CSVDDRGNEKLFF. CDR3 nucleotide sequence: TGCAGCGTCGATGACAGGGGTAATGAAAAACTGTTTTTT.